Below, 18 T cell receptor beta chains from the same sample are listed, as sequenced in a study of shared clonotypes between healthy human individuals. This table comes from immunoSEQ multiplex PCR, and its TCRdb copy is limited to in-frame clones, with some not included. The repertoire holds fewer than 2.5 million clones, more than 85% seen once, with 0.36% in the top ten. What was sequenced was naive CD4+ T cells from PBMCs. Subset described: CD45RA+ positively selected. The source of these receptors is a man aged 18 to 29 in good health. Some clones in this sample may be carry-over from other donors' samples.

The chain employs TRBV19 and TRBJ2-5; 9 nucleotides line up with TRBD2. Germline CDR1 LNHDA, CDR2 SQIVND (reference sequence). The CDR3 totals 16 residues. J lost 4 bases, V lost 1 base, and 7 bases had no gene match. The CDR3, as DNA: TGTGCCAGTAGTATAGTAGCGGGAGAAACGGGAGAGACCCAGTACTTC. Translating it yields CASSIVAGETGETQYF.

The chain combines TRBV6-1 with TRBJ2-1; D is unresolved. The CDR3 runs 11 residues. V was shortened by 6 bases and J by 14 bases, with 14 bases between the two germline ends. From germline, CDR1 is MNHNS and CDR2 SASEGT. The CDR3 nucleotides read TGTGCCAGCAGCACTCTAGTTAATAAGTTCTTC. Its protein is CASSTLVNKFF.

The chain recombines TRBV6-5 with TRBJ1-1; D remains ambiguous. CDR3 size: 15 residues. Trimming took 0 bases from V and 3 from J, leaving 11 bases between them. Germline CDR1 and CDR2: MNHEY and SVGAGI. The CDR3 reads CASSYSTWSDTEAFF. In DNA form, the CDR3 reads TGTGCCAGCAGTTACTCGACCTGGTCGGACACTGAAGCTTTCTTT.

The V gene is TRBV5-8, the J gene TRBJ2-1; tentative D call: TRBD2 (6 bases). Trimming took 1 base from V and 7 from J, leaving 21 bases between them. CDR1 is SGHTS and CDR2 is YDEGEE in the germline V gene. The CDR3 runs 17 residues. The CDR3 is CASSLHGGASYWNEQFF. CDR3 DNA: TGTGCCAGCAGCTTGCACGGAGGGGCCTCCTACTGGAATGAGCAGTTCTTC.

This chain connects TRBV7-6 to TRBJ2-7; 7 nucleotides agree with TRBD1. The CDR3 runs 14 residues. J was trimmed by 2 bases and V by 5 bases; bases with no gene match: 6. Germline V gives CDR1 SGHVS, CDR2 FNYEAQ. This CDR3 reads CASSRKGQTYEQYF. CDR3 nucleotides: TGTGCCAGCAGCAGAAAGGGACAGACCTACGAGCAGTACTTC.

The chain joins TRBV28 to TRBJ2-3, with a possible D match to TRBD1 (6 bases). The length of the CDR3 is 15 residues. From germline, CDR1 is MDHEN and CDR2 SYDVKM. The germline V and J ends were trimmed by 3 bases and 2 bases, with 12 bases remaining between them. CDR3 sequence (DNA): TGTGCCAGCAGTTTGAACAGGGAAAACACAGATACGCAGTATTTT. Protein: CASSLNRENTDTQYF.

The chain recombines TRBV5-1 with TRBJ2-5; perhaps D is TRBD1 or TRBD2 (9 bases each). CDR3 size: 17 residues. The germline gives CDR1 SGHRS, CDR2 YFSETQ. Trimming cost V 5 bases and J 5 bases, with 25 bases left between them. The CDR3 DNA sequence: TGCGCCAGCAGTCGGACAGGGGCAGCGGGAGGTTGGGAGACCCAGTACTTC. Residues: CASSRTGAAGGWETQYF.

V gene TRBV6-6 combines with J gene TRBJ1-1; D is ambiguous. The CDR3 is 16 amino acids. Looked up from germline, CDR1 is MNHNY and CDR2 is SVGAGI (reference sequence). Trimming removed 7 bases from V and 5 bases from J, with 23 bases in between. The CDR3 reads CASNNGGVSFVTEAFF. The CDR3 DNA reads TGTGCCAGCAATAACGGCGGGGTTTCTTTTGTTACTGAAGCTTTCTTT.

J is TRBJ2-7 and V is TRBV28, with unresolved D. Per the germline V gene, CDR1 is MDHEN and CDR2 is SYDVKM. V shed 6 bases and J shed 7 bases, with 19 bases lying between them. The CDR3 contains 14 residues. The CDR3 sequence: CASSLGRRWGEQYF. CDR3 nucleotides: TGTGCCAGCAGCCTAGGACGGCGGTGGGGAGAGCAGTACTTC.

This chain connects TRBV29-1 to TRBJ2-7, with D tentatively TRBD1 (7 bases). V was pared by 7 bases and J by 4 bases, with 14 bases between. Per the germline V gene, CDR1 is SQVTM and CDR2 is ANQGSEA. This CDR3 contains 12 residues. The CDR3 spells CSAGGTAYEQYF. The CDR3 nucleotides are TGCAGCGCTGGAGGGACAGCTTACGAGCAGTACTTC.

V gene TRBV29-1 combines with J gene TRBJ1-2; 11 bases match TRBD1. Trimming took 6 bases from V and 3 from J; bases not matched to a gene: 6. Germline loops: CDR1 SQVTM, CDR2 ANQGSEA. The CDR3 has 14 residues. CDR3 sequence reads: CSVMGDRGYYGYTF. The CDR3 nucleotides are TGCAGCGTGATGGGGGACAGGGGGTACTATGGCTACACCTTC.

This clone was observed once. The chain couples TRBV5-1 to TRBJ2-3, with TRBD2 as a possible D gene (6 bases). Germline assignment: CDR1 SGHRS and CDR2 YFSETQ. CDR3 length: 14 amino acids. V was shortened by 2 bases and J by 2 bases, with 9 bases between the two germline ends. CDR3: CASSFGGTTDTQYF. For the CDR3, the DNA is TGCGCCAGCAGCTTTGGAGGGACCACAGATACGCAGTATTTT.

This clone appeared a single time. The chain recombines TRBV18 with TRBJ1-2, with D unclear. Germline-derived CDR1 and CDR2 are KGHSH and LQKENI. V was trimmed by 4 bases and J by 5 bases, leaving 14 bases between them. The CDR3 length is 14 residues. The chain's CDR3 is CASSRDNREYGYTF. The CDR3 coding sequence is TGTGCCAGCTCACGAGACAACCGAGAATATGGCTACACCTTC.

In its sample, this clone was seen once. This rearrangement joins TRBV5-4 to TRBJ1-1; D may be TRBD1 (5 bases). The CDR3 contains 16 residues. Trimming pared 3 bases from V and 0 bases from J, leaving 15 bases between. Looked up from germline, CDR1 is SGHNT and CDR2 is YYREEE (reference sequence). The CDR3 here is CASSSLGHYMNTEAFF. Here the CDR3 DNA reads TGTGCCAGCAGCTCCCTAGGACATTACATGAACACTGAAGCTTTCTTT.

In this sample, this clone turned up once. The V call is TRBV2, the J call TRBJ2-5, with 10 bases identical to TRBD1. The J call is in doubt because the DNA end fits TRBJ2-7 better. CDR1 and CDR2 from the germline V gene are SNHLY and FYNNEI. This CDR3 has 12 residues. CDR3 region: CALGTGVYEQYF. In DNA form, the CDR3 reads TGTGCCCTCGGGACAGGGGTCTACGAGCAGTACTTC.

The rearrangement links TRBV18 to TRBJ2-7; D not certain. The CDR3 runs 13 residues. Germline V gene lookup returns CDR1 KGHSH and CDR2 LQKENI. Trimming pared 6 bases from V and 2 bases from J, leaving 11 bases between. CDR3 nucleotide sequence: TGTGCCAGCTCCCCGGCCACCCCCTACGAGCAGTACTTC. It encodes CASSPATPYEQYF.

J is TRBJ2-2 and V is TRBV2, with 7 bases lining up with TRBD1. CDR3 size: 16 residues. V was pared by 2 bases and J by 5 bases, with 8 bases of the junction left unmatched. The V gene's germline CDR1 is SNHLY and CDR2 FYNNEI. CDR3: CASSERGLTYTGELFF. The CDR3 coding sequence is TGTGCCAGCAGTGAAAGGGGGCTGACTTATACCGGGGAGCTGTTTTTT.

Comment on this clone: At the DNA level, this CDR3 is encoded by other sequences in the same sample as well. This chain links TRBV18 with TRBJ1-2; D may be TRBD1 (5 bases). Germline V gives CDR1 KGHSH, CDR2 LQKENI. The CDR3 has 12 amino acids. With 6 bases removed from V and 3 bases from J, the gap between germline ends came to 8 bases. As DNA, the CDR3 is TGTGCCAGCTCCCCGGGGGACTATGGCTACACCTTC. It codes for CASSPGDYGYTF.